These T cell receptor beta chains were read from a single sample in a study of CD8+CD57+ T cells in acquired aplastic anemia. MiXCR, applied by TCRdb to the reads, yields one record per CDR3 protein. This table holds 200,000 to 250,000 distinct CDR3 sequences, under 50% found once. The sequenced sample was sorted CD4+, CD8+, or CD8+CD57+ T cells (not recorded which) from PBMCs. The source is a human donor with aplastic anemia. Both conserved end residues are part of each CDR3. The D gene is left open where the match is weak. Size is stated for part of the rows, as once, few or many counts, or as a class when the clone is expanded.

cdr3_nt cdr3_aa d_call j_call v_call clone_size
TGTGCCACCAGTGCGACCGGGCAGGGAAGCAATCAGCCCCAGCATTTT CATSATGQGSNQPQHF - TRBJ1-5 TRBV24-1 -
TGTGCCAGCAGCTTTGGAGGGCAGGGCCAAGAGACCCAGTACTTC CASSFGGQGQETQYF - TRBJ2-5 TRBV7-7 many
TGTGCCAGCAGCTATTCGGACAGGCCAGATACGCAGTATTTT CASSYSDRPDTQYF TRBD1 TRBJ2-3 TRBV25-1 -
TGTGCCAGCCGAAGCCGGGACACCTATGGCTACACCTTC CASRSRDTYGYTF - TRBJ1-2 TRBV7-9 -
TGTGCCAGCAGCTTAGGGCAGGGAATAGATCAGCCCCAGCATTTT CASSLGQGIDQPQHF - TRBJ1-5 TRBV7-2 -
TGTGCCAGCAGCTTGGGAGCGGATGAGCAGTTCTTC CASSLGADEQFF - TRBJ2-1 TRBV7-3 many
TGTGCCAGCAGTGTGGGTGAGGGTTCACCCCTCCACTTT CASSVGEGSPLHF - TRBJ1-6 TRBV7-2 -
TGTGCCAGCAGCCCCGGGGCTAGCGGGGGTGCCGGGGAGCTGTTTTTT CASSPGASGGAGELFF TRBD2 TRBJ2-2 TRBV7-6 -
TGTGCCAGCAAAGTTGGACAGGGGGCAGCCAATGGCTACACCTTC CASKVGQGAANGYTF TRBD1 TRBJ1-2 TRBV2 -
TGTGCCAGCAGCCTCTTTGGCACCATATATTTT CASSLFGTIYF - TRBJ1-3 TRBV12-3/TRBV12-4 many
TGCAGTGCTAGCGGGCGGGTGCTAGCGGGGGGATTCACAGATACGCAGTATTTT CSASGRVLAGGFTDTQYF TRBD2 TRBJ2-3 TRBV20-1 -
TGTGCCAGCAAAGTTGGACAGGGTGGTGGCTACACCTTC CASKVGQGGGYTF TRBD1 TRBJ1-2 TRBV2 -
TGTGCCAGTAGTCTCCGGGAGTCAGGGGGGGCGGCGCCGGGCTATGGCTACACCTTC CASSLRESGGAAPGYGYTF TRBD1 TRBJ1-2 TRBV19 many
TGTGCCACCAGTGATTCCTGGACAAAAGAGACCCAGTACTTC CATSDSWTKETQYF - TRBJ2-5 TRBV24-1 -
TGTGCCAGCAGCGTCGGGAACTACGAGCAGTACTTC CASSVGNYEQYF - TRBJ2-7 TRBV11-2 many
TGCAGCTTAGGGGAGACCCAGTACTTC CSLGETQYF - TRBJ2-5 TRBV29-1 -
TGTGCCAGCAGTTACTCCGGGGACACCGGGACCGGGGAGCTGTTTTTT CASSYSGDTGTGELFF - TRBJ2-2 TRBV6-5 -
TGTGCCAGCAGCCTCGCGGCGTTTGTAGATACGCAGTATTTT CASSLAAFVDTQYF - TRBJ2-3 TRBV7-8 -
TGCAGCGTTCTTGAGACAGGGGCCTACGAGCAGTACTTC CSVLETGAYEQYF TRBD1 TRBJ2-7 TRBV29-1 -
TGTGCCACCAGTGAAGGTCGTGGCTACACCTTC CATSEGRGYTF - TRBJ1-2 TRBV24-1 few
TGTGCCAGCAGAGATCTAGCGGGGGCTGCCTACGAGCAGTACTTC CASRDLAGAAYEQYF TRBD2 TRBJ2-7 TRBV27 many
TGTGCCAGCACCTCTTTAGCAGATACGCAGTATTTT CASTSLADTQYF - TRBJ2-3 TRBV6-1 many
TGCAGTGCTCCGGGGTTGAGCTCCTATAATGAGCAGTTCTTC CSAPGLSSYNEQFF - TRBJ2-1 TRBV20-1 -
TGTGCCAGTAGTATGGGGACGGTCGTCGCTGAAGCTTTCTTT CASSMGTVVAEAFF - TRBJ1-1 TRBV19 -
TGTGCCAGCAGTTTAAGGACAGGGAGTCTCGACGAGCAGTACTTC CASSLRTGSLDEQYF TRBD1 TRBJ2-7 TRBV6-1 once
TGCGCCAGCACCTTGGACAGCTACAATGAGCAGTTCTTC CASTLDSYNEQFF - TRBJ2-1 TRBV5-1 -
TGTGCCAGCAGGGGGACCAGGGGGCTGAACACTGAAGCTTTCTTT CASRGTRGLNTEAFF TRBD1 TRBJ1-1 TRBV2 many
TGTGCCAGTAGTATAGATCGGTCCAGGAACACCGGGGAGCTGTTTTTT CASSIDRSRNTGELFF - TRBJ2-2 TRBV19 -
TGTGCCAGCAGCCCCGGCGCATCGGAGACCCAGTACTTC CASSPGASETQYF - TRBJ2-5 TRBV7-3 many
TGCAGTGCTAGAGAAGGGGGGGCGGATGAGCAGTTCTTC CSAREGGADEQFF - TRBJ2-1 TRBV20-1 many
TGTGCCAGCAGTGAAGGACAGGGATTTATTTACGAGCAGTACTTC CASSEGQGFIYEQYF TRBD1 TRBJ2-7 TRBV2 few
TGTGCCAGCAACCTAAACAGGGGAGCGTCTGGAAACACCATATATTTT CASNLNRGASGNTIYF TRBD1 TRBJ1-3 TRBV2 many
TGTGCCAGCAGCTTGGTTTCGGGCATAGCATACAATGAGCAGTTCTTC CASSLVSGIAYNEQFF - TRBJ2-1 TRBV5-4 -
TGTGCCAGCAGTACGCTCAAAGAAGACACTGAAGCTTTCTTT CASSTLKEDTEAFF - TRBJ1-1 TRBV5-5 many
TGTGCCAGCAGTGGACAGGGCTATGGCTACACCTTC CASSGQGYGYTF TRBD1 TRBJ1-2 TRBV6-6 many
TGTGCCACCATGGGCCAGACAGGGGGAGGTTTAGTAAACAATGAGCAGTTCTTC CATMGQTGGGLVNNEQFF TRBD1 TRBJ2-1 TRBV10-3 once
TGTGCCAGCAGCTTTGAGAGGGATACGCAGTATTTT CASSFERDTQYF - TRBJ2-3 TRBV9 -
TGTGCCAGTAGTATACTCAGCGGGGATACGCAGTATTTT CASSILSGDTQYF - TRBJ2-3 TRBV19 -
TGCAGTGCTAGAGTTGCGGGGGGGCAAGAGACCCAGTACTTC CSARVAGGQETQYF TRBD2 TRBJ2-5 TRBV20-1 many
TGTGCCAGCAGCCAAGGAGCGGTGGCAGGGGATGAAAAACTGTTTTTT CASSQGAVAGDEKLFF - TRBJ1-4 TRBV4-2 many
TGTGCCAGCAGTTACTCGCGGGGGCAGGGCTCCTACGAGCAGTACTTC CASSYSRGQGSYEQYF - TRBJ2-7 TRBV6-5 many
TGTGCCAGCAGCCTCGCGATCAATCAGCCCCAGCATTTT CASSLAINQPQHF - TRBJ1-5 TRBV11-2 many
TGTGCCAGTAGTATAGCAGGCTACGAGCAGTACTTC CASSIAGYEQYF - TRBJ2-7 TRBV5-5 -
TGTGCCACCAGTGGTACGCAGTATTTT CATSGTQYF - TRBJ2-3 TRBV24-1 many
TGTGCCACCAGACACGGGAACTCCTACGAGCAGTGCTTC CATRHGNSYEQCF - TRBJ2-7 TRBV5-1 -
TGTGCCAGCAGGGAAAGCAACTATGGCTACACCTTC CASRESNYGYTF - TRBJ1-2 TRBV2 many
TGTGCCACTCATGGGGGGTCACCCCTCCACTTT CATHGGSPLHF - TRBJ1-6 TRBV6-6 many
TGTGCCAGCAGTGAAGAGCTAGATACGCAGTATTTT CASSEELDTQYF - TRBJ2-3 TRBV2 many
TGTGCCTGGAGAGGGGCGGGACACCCCACAGATACGCAGTATTTT CAWRGAGHPTDTQYF - TRBJ2-3 TRBV7-4 -